This T cell receptor (beta chain) originates from a study of blood T cell repertoires in COVID-19. Background on the study: The study drew acute and convalescent COVID-19 samples from the United States, Italy and Spain. The analysed material was cDNA or gDNA that came from T cells, B-cell-depleted T cells, or PBMCs.

This clone was detected once. The CDR3 totals 16 residues. Germline V CDR1 and CDR2: LNHDA, SQIVND (reference sequence). Trimming took 1 base from V and 3 from J, leaving 10 bases between them. As processed by the authors: The authors estimated nucleated cell counts from reference gene primer amplification. Using immunoSEQ multiplex PCR, the repertoire was profiled, and TCRdb retains in-frame clones only, with some absent. The V and J calls and clone size come from that table; D and trimming were worked out from the DNA. This table has about 67,000 clones, around four fifths appearing once. The genes are TRBV19 and TRBJ1-6, with D hard to call. This receptor was obtained from a human donor in a cohort sampled during active COVID-19. The sequenced sample consisted of peripheral blood. Written as DNA, the CDR3 is TGTGCCAGTAGTATAGGTGGAGGAGACTATAATTCACCCCTCCACTTT. This translates into CASSIGGGDYNSPLHF. Full variable domain (missing parts from reference TRBV19 and TRBJ1-6): DGGITQSPKYLFRKEGQNVTLSCEQNLNHDAMYWYRQDPGQGLRLIYYSQIVNDFQKGDIAEGYSVSREKKESFPLTVTSAQKNPTAFYLCASSIGGGDYNSPLHFGNGTRLTVT.